The next 9 T cell receptor beta chains were all read from a single sample in a study of blood T cell repertoires in COVID-19. The assay was immunoSEQ multiplex PCR, and TCRdb's table has in-frame clones only and misses some. This sample yields roughly 9,200 clones, of which approximately 80% are seen a single time; 7% to 9.5% belongs to the top ten. The material sequenced was peripheral blood. Receptor source: a man in his 70s with active COVID-19.

This chain connects TRBV3-1 (or the pseudogene TRBV3-2) to TRBJ1-2; D gene uncertain. Trimming pared 1 base from V and 4 bases from J, leaving 10 bases between. The length of the CDR3 is 14 residues. Germline CDR1 and CDR2: LGHDT and YNNKEL (reference sequence). The CDR3 protein is CASSQANAGYGYTF. The CDR3 DNA reads as TGTGCCAGCAGCCAAGCGAATGCCGGCTATGGCTACACCTTC.

V gene TRBV7-6 combines with J gene TRBJ1-5, with D unresolved. The V end lost 1 base, the J end lost 6 bases, and 7 bases lay between the germline ends. There are 13 residues in the CDR3. Germline V gives CDR1 SGHVS, CDR2 FNYEAQ. For the CDR3, the DNA is TGTGCCAGCAGCTTAGGAGATAGTCAGCCCCAGCATTTT. Encoded protein: CASSLGDSQPQHF.

The genes are TRBV7-9 and TRBJ2-2; D uncertain. The CDR3 totals 14 residues. Germline V gives CDR1 SEHNR, CDR2 FQNEAQ (reference sequence). Between the trimmed V and J ends, which lost 3 bases and 2 bases, there was a span of 7 bases. CDR3 loop: CASSFDSNTGELFF. Written as DNA, the CDR3 is TGTGCCAGCAGCTTTGACTCCAACACCGGGGAGCTGTTTTTT.

The gene calls are TRBV28 and TRBJ1-1; D is unresolved. This CDR3 has 13 amino acids. In germline, CDR1 is MDHEN, CDR2 SYDVKM. V lost 8 bases and J lost 8, with 18 bases in between. CDR3 sequence (DNA): TGTGCCAGCGGCACACGGGTCCCCCGGGAAGCTTTCTTT. Amino acids: CASGTRVPREAFF.

The chain recombines TRBV2 with TRBJ2-4; weak D call: TRBD2 (5 bases). V dropped 4 bases and J dropped 7 bases, with 11 bases sitting between them. Per germline, CDR1 SNHLY and CDR2 FYNNEI. This CDR3 is built from 13 residues. The CDR3 here is CASSGGSGNIQYF. The CDR3 coding sequence is TGTGCCAGCAGTGGAGGGTCGGGGAACATTCAGTACTTC.

This clone was counted a single time. The V and J genes are TRBV18 and TRBJ2-5; 9 positions match TRBD1. The J segment lost 2 bases and the V segment lost 6 bases, leaving 4 bases of the junction unmatched. CDR3 length: 14 amino acids. Germline V gives CDR1 KGHSH, CDR2 LQKENI. This CDR3 is CASSLGTGQETQYF. Written as DNA, the CDR3 is TGTGCCAGCTCCCTCGGGACAGGGCAAGAGACCCAGTACTTC. Full variable domain (outside the CDR3, taken from reference TRBV18 and TRBJ2-5): NAGVMQNPRHLVRRRGQEARLRCSPMKGHSHVYWYRQLPEEGLKFMVYLQKENIIDESGMPKERFSAEFPKEGPSILRIQQVVRGDSAAYFCASSLGTGQETQYFGPGTRLLVL.

V is TRBV6-1 and J is TRBJ2-7, with a weak D call TRBD1 (6 bases). The germline V and J ends were trimmed by 4 bases and 2 bases, with 21 bases remaining between them. CDR3 size: 17 residues. Germline assignment: CDR1 MNHNS and CDR2 SASEGT. For the CDR3, the DNA is TGTGCCAGCAGTGCCCAAAGTAGACAGGAGTATCCCTACGAGCAGTACTTC. Protein sequence: CASSAQSRQEYPYEQYF.

This sequence joins TRBV24-1 and TRBJ1-1; possible D gene TRBD1, 6 bases. Trimming left V 7 bases short and J 5 bases short, with 13 bases between. The CDR3 loop spans 13 amino acids. Germline CDR1 reads KGHDR; CDR2 reads SFDVKD. The CDR3 protein is CATREGGGTEAFF. The CDR3 DNA sequence: TGTGCCACCAGGGAGGGAGGGGGTACTGAAGCTTTCTTT.

The J gene is TRBJ2-5, the V gene TRBV28, with 14 bases matching TRBD2. The CDR3 has 18 residues. Germline V gene lookup returns CDR1 MDHEN and CDR2 SYDVKM. The J segment lost 1 base and the V segment lost 7 bases, leaving 11 bases of the junction unmatched. CDR3 amino acids: CASTPGLAGDRSQETQYF. CDR3 DNA: TGTGCCAGCACTCCGGGACTAGCGGGAGACCGGTCCCAAGAGACCCAGTACTTC.